One sample yielded the 22 T cell receptor beta chains listed below, sequenced in a study of CD8 T cells in Susac syndrome. An amount of RNA that ranged from roughly 0.5 to 1 ug was reverse transcribed with random hexamers. Each CDR3 protein is one row after TCRdb ran MiXCR on the immunoSEQ multiplex PCR reads. The sample lists more than 200,000 distinct CDR3 sequences; roughly 95% were seen once. The specimen sequenced was CD4+ T cells from PBMCs. Receptor source: a human donor with multiple sclerosis.

The rearrangement links TRBV3-1 to TRBJ1-4; TRBD1 matches 11 bases. J gave up 14 bases and V 3 bases, and 8 bases lay outside the gene matches. CDR1 LGHDT and CDR2 YNNKEL come from the germline V gene (reference sequence). The length of the CDR3 is 14 residues. Here the CDR3 DNA reads TGTGCCAGCAGCCAGGGGACAGGGGGTCGTCGGCTGTTTTTT. As protein: CASSQGTGGRRLFF.

V is TRBV7-9 and J is TRBJ1-1; possible D gene TRBD1, 5 bases. The ends were cut back, 4 bases at V and 3 bases at J, with 12 bases in the middle. The CDR3 is 14 residues long. Per the germline V gene, CDR1 is SEHNR and CDR2 is FQNEAQ (reference sequence). This CDR3 is CASSWELGDTEAFF. CDR3 DNA: TGTGCCAGCAGCTGGGAATTGGGGGACACTGAAGCTTTCTTT.

The chain links TRBV24-1 to TRBJ1-1; possibly TRBD1 for D (5 bases). The ends were cut back, 4 bases at V and 1 base at J, with 15 bases in the middle. From germline, CDR1 is KGHDR and CDR2 SFDVKD. The CDR3 spans 16 residues. CDR3 in DNA: TGTGCCACCAGTGACGGGGGTGTCGGAAGGAACACTGAAGCTTTCTTT. Residues: CATSDGGVGRNTEAFF.

The gene calls are TRBV20-1 and TRBJ2-3, with 8 bases identical to TRBD2. With 7 bases clipped from V and 3 bases from J, the junction kept 3 bases outside the gene matches. The CDR3 is 12 residues long. The germline V gene encodes CDR1 DFQATT and CDR2 SNEGSKA (reference sequence). The chain's CDR3 is CSGAGDTDTQYF. Written as DNA, the CDR3 is TGCAGTGGAGCGGGAGATACAGATACGCAGTATTTT.

The chain couples TRBV30 to TRBJ1-3; D is possibly TRBD1 (5 bases). V lost 5 bases and J lost 0, with 11 bases in between. Germline CDR1 and CDR2: GTSNPN and SVGIG (reference sequence). The CDR3 extends over 14 amino acids. Here the CDR3 reads CAWATVFSGNTIYF. The CDR3 region has the DNA TGTGCCTGGGCGACAGTCTTCTCTGGAAACACCATATATTTT.

This clonotype has a single count. V gene TRBV18 combines with J gene TRBJ2-7; D is undetermined. CDR3 length: 10 amino acids. Trimming pared 6 bases from V and 5 bases from J, leaving 5 bases between. CDR1 and CDR2 from the germline V gene are KGHSH and LQKENI. CDR3 sequence: CASSTDEQYF. The DNA of the CDR3 is TGTGCCAGCTCCACCGACGAGCAGTACTTC.

The CDR3 loop reads CASSLDRGSEAFF. For the CDR3, the DNA is TGTGCCAGCAGCTTAGACAGGGGGTCTGAAGCTTTCTTT. The chain combines TRBV11-1 with TRBJ1-1; 8 bases fit TRBD1. The CDR3 runs 13 residues. The J segment lost 6 bases and the V segment lost 1 base, leaving 1 base of the junction unmatched. CDR1 and CDR2 from the germline V gene are SGHAT and FQDESV (reference sequence).

The V and J genes are TRBV3-1 and TRBJ1-5; D is ambiguous. Germline V gene sequence: CDR1 LGHDT, CDR2 YNNKEL (reference sequence). V was trimmed by 0 bases and J by 6 bases, leaving 12 bases between them. CDR3 length: 15 residues. CDR3 nucleotides: TGTGCCAGCAGCCAAGATGTTACCGGAGGTCAGCCCCAGCATTTT. Its translation is CASSQDVTGGQPQHF.

This chain connects TRBV27 to TRBJ2-5; possible D gene TRBD2, 7 bases. Germline V gene data show CDR1 as MNHEY and CDR2 as SMNVEV (reference sequence). This CDR3 is built from 14 residues. V was trimmed by 4 bases and J by 4 bases, leaving 13 bases between them. CDR3 amino acids: CASSSMGGRETQYF. The CDR3 nucleotides are TGTGCCAGCAGTTCCATGGGGGGGCGAGAGACCCAGTACTTC.

The J gene is TRBJ1-3, the V gene TRBV7-2, with 8 nucleotides matching TRBD1. The CDR3 contains 15 residues. Germline CDR1 reads SGHTA; CDR2 reads FQGNSA. The V segment lost 5 bases and the J segment 6 bases; nucleotides outside the gene matches: 9. DNA for the CDR3: TGTGCCAGCAGCCCAAGGACAGGGTCGTTAAACACCATATATTTT. Residues: CASSPRTGSLNTIYF.

The rearrangement uses TRBV18 and TRBJ1-1, with a possible D match to TRBD1 (6 bases). V lost 3 bases and J lost 1, with 12 bases in between. Germline V CDR1 and CDR2: KGHSH, LQKENI. This CDR3 region has 15 residues. The CDR3 reads CASSPRQASNTEAFF. Here the CDR3 DNA reads TGTGCCAGCTCACCGAGACAGGCCTCGAACACTGAAGCTTTCTTT.

The chain couples TRBV15 to TRBJ2-5; D gene unclear. V lost 0 bases to trimming and J lost 5 bases, with 13 bases between them. Per the germline V gene, CDR1 is LNHNV and CDR2 is YYDKDF (reference sequence). CDR3 length: 15 amino acids. CDR3 protein: CATSRDRQDLETQYF. Written as DNA, the CDR3 is TGTGCCACCAGCAGAGATCGGCAGGACCTTGAGACCCAGTACTTC.

As for this clonotype: The germline gene is not matched at one end of the junction; a read error may be the cause. The chain is built from TRBV2 and TRBJ1-4; D unresolved. Germline values: CDR1 SNHLY, CDR2 FYNNEI. The CDR3 covers 11 residues. The CDR3 DNA reads TGTGCCAGCAGGGAAGGTGAAAAACTGTTTTTT. It codes for CASREGEKLFF.

The chain carries TRBV4-1 and TRBJ2-2, with D hard to call. The CDR3 consists of 16 residues. The germline V gene has CDR1 MGHRA and CDR2 YSYEKL. V shed 1 base and J shed 0 bases, with 9 bases lying between them. CDR3 sequence: CASSQGVRANTGELFF. CDR3 DNA: TGCGCCAGCAGCCAAGGGGTCCGAGCGAACACCGGGGAGCTGTTTTTT.

This chain uses TRBV28 with TRBJ1-2, with D maybe TRBD1 (5 bases). The CDR3 totals 14 residues. Trimming took 4 bases from V and 8 from J, leaving 17 bases between them. CDR1 is MDHEN and CDR2 is SYDVKM in the germline V gene. This CDR3 is CASSSGTVLRGYTF. CDR3 nucleotide sequence: TGTGCCAGCAGTTCGGGGACGGTACTTAGGGGCTACACCTTC.

This chain connects TRBV20-1 to TRBJ1-1, with D perhaps matching TRBD1 (6 bases). Trimming pared 7 bases from V and 1 base from J, leaving 10 bases between. Germline CDR1 is DFQATT and CDR2 is SNEGSKA (reference sequence). The CDR3 is made up of 12 amino acids. The CDR3 here is CSVLQGNTEAFF. The CDR3 DNA follows: TGCAGTGTATTACAGGGGAACACTGAAGCTTTCTTT.

The J gene is TRBJ1-5, the V gene TRBV2; D is unresolved. Germline-derived CDR1 and CDR2 are SNHLY and FYNNEI. V gave up 1 base and J gave up 7 bases, with 11 bases separating them. The CDR3 is made up of 14 amino acids. The CDR3 sequence: CASSEEGGEQPQHF. CDR3 DNA sequence: TGTGCCAGCAGTGAAGAGGGTGGGGAGCAGCCCCAGCATTTT.

The genes are TRBV10-2 and TRBJ2-1, with a weak D call TRBD2 (6 bases). V lost 6 bases to trimming and J lost 9 bases, with 21 bases between them. The CDR3 consists of 15 residues. Germline-derived CDR1 and CDR2 are WSHSY and SAAADI. The CDR3 region is CASSRTQTREAEQFF. CDR3 bases: TGCGCCAGCAGCCGCACCCAGACCAGGGAGGCTGAGCAGTTCTTC.

The chain has TRBV27 and TRBJ1-5; D might be TRBD1 (5 bases). The CDR3 loop spans 13 amino acids. The germline V gene has CDR1 MNHEY and CDR2 SMNVEV (reference sequence). Trimming shortened V by 0 bases and J by 11 bases, and 11 bases separated the two germline ends. CDR3 region: CASSLSGLGTQHF. In DNA, the CDR3 is TGTGCCAGCAGTTTATCGGGGCTGGGGACCCAGCATTTT.

V is TRBV4-2 and J is TRBJ2-5; 9 bases are a match to TRBD2. This CDR3 spans 16 amino acids. The germline gives CDR1 LGHNA, CDR2 YNFKEQ. J lost 5 bases, V lost 4 bases, and 11 bases had no gene match. CDR3 sequence (DNA): TGTGCCAGCAGCCTGATAGCGGGAGATCAATCGGAGACCCAGTACTTC. Translating gives CASSLIAGDQSETQYF.

This clonotype was picked up a small number of times. The chain carries TRBV7-8 and TRBJ2-7; D perhaps matches TRBD2 (5 bases). V shed 3 bases and J shed 1 base, with 10 bases lying between them. Per the germline V gene, CDR1 is SGHVS and CDR2 is FQNEAQ. This CDR3 comprises 14 residues. The CDR3 loop reads CASSFQDSSYEQYF. The CDR3 bases are TGTGCCAGCAGCTTTCAGGACTCGTCCTACGAGCAGTACTTC.

The V call is TRBV11-3, the J call TRBJ2-4, with TRBD1 as a possible D gene (6 bases). CDR3 length equals 14 residues. V was trimmed by 5 bases and J by 5 bases, leaving 13 bases between them. Germline loops: CDR1 SGHNT, CDR2 YENEEA. The CDR3 bases are TGTGCCAGCAGCCGTAACAGGGCTGAAAACATTCAGTACTTC. Protein: CASSRNRAENIQYF.